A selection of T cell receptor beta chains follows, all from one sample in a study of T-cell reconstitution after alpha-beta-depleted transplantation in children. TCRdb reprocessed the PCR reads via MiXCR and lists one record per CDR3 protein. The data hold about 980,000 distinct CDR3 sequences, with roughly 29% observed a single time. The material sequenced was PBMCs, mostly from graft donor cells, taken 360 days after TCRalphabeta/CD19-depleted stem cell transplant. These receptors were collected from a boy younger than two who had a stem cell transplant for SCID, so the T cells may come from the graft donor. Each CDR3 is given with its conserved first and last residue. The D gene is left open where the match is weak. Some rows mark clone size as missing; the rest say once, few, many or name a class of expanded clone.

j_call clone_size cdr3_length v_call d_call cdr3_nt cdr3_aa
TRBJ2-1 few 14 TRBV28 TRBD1 TGTGCCAGCAGCCAACAGGGGGCGGGGAATGAGCAGTTCTTC CASSQQGAGNEQFF
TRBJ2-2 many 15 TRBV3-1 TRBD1 TGTGCCAGCAGCCGGGACAGGGGATTTGCCGGGGAGCTGTTTTTT CASSRDRGFAGELFF
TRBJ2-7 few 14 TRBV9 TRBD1 TGTGCCAGCAGCCCCGCGGACAGGGACTACGAGCAGTACTTC CASSPADRDYEQYF
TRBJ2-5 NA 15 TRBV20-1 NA TGCAGTGCTAATTCAGCGGCAGGGCACCAAGAGACCCAGTACTTC CSANSAAGHQETQYF
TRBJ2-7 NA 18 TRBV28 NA NA CASSSIRAVLRSDREQYF
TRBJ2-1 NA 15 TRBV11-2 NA TGTGCCAGCAGCTCCCCTCTTCATGGGGCAAATGAGCAGTTCTTC CASSSPLHGANEQFF
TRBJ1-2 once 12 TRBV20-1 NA TGCAGTGCCAACAGCCCTAACTATGGCTACACCTTC CSANSPNYGYTF
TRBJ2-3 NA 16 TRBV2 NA TGTGCCAGCATGTGGGACCGACGAGAAAGCACAGATACGCAGTATTTT CASMWDRRESTDTQYF
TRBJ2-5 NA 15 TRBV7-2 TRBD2 TGTGCCAGCAGCCTAATCGCGGGGGGATGGGAGACCCAGTACTTC CASSLIAGGWETQYF
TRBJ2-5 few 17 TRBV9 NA TGTGCCAGCAGCGTAACTCCTAGGACAGGACGGGGGGGGACCCAGTACTTC CASSVTPRTGRGGTQYF
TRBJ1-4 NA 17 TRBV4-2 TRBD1 TGTGCCAGCAGCCCGCAGGGGGCGCGGAAAACTAATGAAAAACTGTTTTTT CASSPQGARKTNEKLFF
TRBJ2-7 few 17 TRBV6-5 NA TGTGCCAGCAGTTACTCGACGGGGCCGCAGACTCCCTACGAGCAGTACTTC CASSYSTGPQTPYEQYF
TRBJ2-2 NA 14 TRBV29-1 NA TGCAGCGTTGCTCAGGGGTGGGGCACCGGGGAGCTGTTTTTT CSVAQGWGTGELFF
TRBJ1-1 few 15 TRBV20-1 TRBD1 TGCAGTGCTAGAGTCGTCAGGGGGCTGAACACTGAAGCTTTCTTT CSARVVRGLNTEAFF
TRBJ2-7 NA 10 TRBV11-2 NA TGTGCCAGCACCAGCTACGAGCAGTACTTC CASTSYEQYF
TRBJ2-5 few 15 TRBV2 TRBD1 TGTGCCAGCAGCGAAGGACAGGGGGCGAGGGAGACCCAGTACTTC CASSEGQGARETQYF
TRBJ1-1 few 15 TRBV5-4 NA TGTGCCAGCAGCTCCCCGGGGGCGGGGAACACTGAAGCTTTCTTT CASSSPGAGNTEAFF
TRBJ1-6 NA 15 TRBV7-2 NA TGTGCCAGCAGCTTAGTCCCGGCAGGGGACTCACCCCTCCACTTT CASSLVPAGDSPLHF
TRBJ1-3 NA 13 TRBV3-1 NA TGTGCCAGCAGCCTTTGGACTCACCGCACCATATATTTT CASSLWTHRTIYF
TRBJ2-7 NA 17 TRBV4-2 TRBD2 TGTGCCAGCAGCCAATTGGCCGGGGGAGGGGTCGCGGACGAGCAGTACTTC CASSQLAGGGVADEQYF
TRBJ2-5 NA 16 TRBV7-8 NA TGTGCCAGCAGCCCAGAAACAGGGGGGGTTGGTGAGACCCAGTACTTC CASSPETGGVGETQYF
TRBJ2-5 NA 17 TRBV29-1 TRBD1 TGCAGCGTTGACCGATACTGGACAGGGAGAGGTGGGGAGACCCAGTACTTC CSVDRYWTGRGGETQYF
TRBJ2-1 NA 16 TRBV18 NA TGTGCCAGCTCACCACGCCTGGAGAGCTCCTACAATGAGCAGTTCTTC CASSPRLESSYNEQFF
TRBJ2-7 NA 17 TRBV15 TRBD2 TGTGCCACCAGCAGCGGCCCGGGGGGGGCCACAATATACGAGCAGTACTTC CATSSGPGGATIYEQYF
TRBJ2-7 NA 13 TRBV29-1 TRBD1 TGCAGCGTTGACCCAGGGGGCAACTACGAGCAGTACTTC CSVDPGGNYEQYF
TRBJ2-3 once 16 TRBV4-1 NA TGCGCCAGCAGCCAGGTAGCGGTGCCTTTCACAGATACGCAGTATTTT CASSQVAVPFTDTQYF
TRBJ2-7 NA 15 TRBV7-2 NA TGTGCCAGCAGCTTGGATTCGGGCACCCCCTACGAGCAGTACTTC CASSLDSGTPYEQYF
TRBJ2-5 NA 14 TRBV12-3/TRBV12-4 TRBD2 TGTGCCAGCACCCTAGCGGGGGTGGAAGCGACCCAGTACTTC CASTLAGVEATQYF
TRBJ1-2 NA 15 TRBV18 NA TGTGCCAGCTCACCAGAAATACAGGGAGGCCTCGGCTACACCTTC CASSPEIQGGLGYTF
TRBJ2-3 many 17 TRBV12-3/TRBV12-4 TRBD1 TGTGCCAGCAGTTTTGGGACAGGGTCCTCATTTAGGATAACGCAGTATTTT CASSFGTGSSFRITQYF
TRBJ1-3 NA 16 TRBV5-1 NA TGCGCCAGCAGCTCATCAGGGATCAGCTCTGGAAACACCATATATTTT CASSSSGISSGNTIYF
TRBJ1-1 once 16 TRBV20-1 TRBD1 TGCAGTGCTAGAGGAAAGGGACAGGGCATGAACACTGAAGCTTTCTTT CSARGKGQGMNTEAFF
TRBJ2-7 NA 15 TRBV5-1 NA TGCGCCAGCAGCTTGGAATCCCAGGGACCATACGAGCAGTACTTC CASSLESQGPYEQYF
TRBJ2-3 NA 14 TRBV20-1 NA TGCAGTGCTAGTTGGTCGGGGGACACAGATACGCAGTATTTT CSASWSGDTDTQYF
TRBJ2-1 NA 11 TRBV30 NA TGTGCCTGGAGTGTACTGAATGAGCAGTTCTTC CAWSVLNEQFF
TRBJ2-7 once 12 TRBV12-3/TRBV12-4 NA TGTGCCAGCAGTTTCCCATCGGGCGAGCAGTACTTC CASSFPSGEQYF
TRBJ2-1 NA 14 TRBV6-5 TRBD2 TGTGCCAGCAATTTGGGCGGGGGGGACAATGAGCAGTTCTTC CASNLGGGDNEQFF
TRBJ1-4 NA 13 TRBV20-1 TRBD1 TGCAGTGCAGTACAGGGGCCTAATGAAAAACTGTTTTTT CSAVQGPNEKLFF
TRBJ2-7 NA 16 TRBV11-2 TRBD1 TGTGCCAGCAGGTCGGGGTCAGGGGGATTATCCTACGAGCAGTACTTC CASRSGSGGLSYEQYF
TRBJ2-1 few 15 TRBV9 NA TGTGCCAGCAGCGTAGACAGGGTCCCCTACAATGAGCAGTTCTTC CASSVDRVPYNEQFF
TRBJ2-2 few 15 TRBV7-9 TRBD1 TGTGCCAGCAGTTCCAGGGGGCAGGGCACCGGGGAGCTGTTTTTT CASSSRGQGTGELFF
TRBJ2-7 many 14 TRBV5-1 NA TGCGCCAGCAGCTTGGAAGGGACCCCCTACGAGCAGTACTTC CASSLEGTPYEQYF
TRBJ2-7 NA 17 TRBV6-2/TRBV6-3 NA TGTGCCAGCAGTTACTCCCCCTCTTGGGCAGGGAACTACGAGCAGTACTTC CASSYSPSWAGNYEQYF
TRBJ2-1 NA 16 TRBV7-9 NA TGTGCCAGCAGCCCCCTCGACAGAATGGTATACAATGAGCAGTTCTTC CASSPLDRMVYNEQFF
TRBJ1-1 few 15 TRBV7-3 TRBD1 TGTGCCAGCAGCCCAGGACAGGGAAGAGGGGAGGAAGCTTTCTTT CASSPGQGRGEEAFF
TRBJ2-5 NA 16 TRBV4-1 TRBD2 TGCGCCAGCAGCCAAGATGAAACGGGGGGCCAAGAGACCCAGTACTTC CASSQDETGGQETQYF
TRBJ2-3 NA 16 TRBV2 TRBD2 TGTGCCAGCAGTGCCTCCGAAGCGGGGGGCACAGATACGCAGTATTTT CASSASEAGGTDTQYF
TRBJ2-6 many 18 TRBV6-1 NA TGTGCCAGCAGTGAGCCCCGATTCGGGACAACTGGGGCCAACGTCCTGACTTTC CASSEPRFGTTGANVLTF